The T cell receptor (beta chain) described here comes from a study of PD-1 blockade in mismatch repair-deficient tumors. About the study: Patients had about eleven mismatch repair-deficient cancer types and were previously treated and progressing.

TCRdb's copy holds only in-frame clones and misses some; the assay was immunoSEQ multiplex PCR. The sample has more than 95,000 clones, about 88% seen once; the top ten hold roughly 13%. The CDR3 length is 12 residues. V was clipped by 4 bases and J by 7 bases, with 11 bases between them. Germline values: CDR1 MDHEN, CDR2 SYDVKM. Every patient had mismatch repair deficiency by PCR or immunohistochemistry. Whole-study results and caveats: Tumor-resident clones, often undetectable pretreatment in blood, expanded then contracted after pembrolizumab.

For this clone: The antigen remains unidentified.

J is TRBJ2-7 and V is TRBV28; unclear D gene. The sequence was collected from an adult with mismatch repair-deficient cancer. Sample: peripheral blood, taken 44 weeks after starting pembrolizumab. The DNA for the CDR3 is TGTGCCAGCAGTTCAATTTATAGGGAGCAGTACTTC. This translates into CASSSIYREQYF.